The clone carrying this TCR beta chain has a count of ten or more. Its antigen is undetermined. The data belong to a study of T cells after yellow fever vaccination. General study findings and limits: A faster peak, day 5 versus 15, was reached by the weaker secondary response.

TCRdb reprocessed the 5' RACE reads with MiXCR, giving one entry per CDR3 protein. This table holds 99,000 or so distinct CDR3 sequences, under 7% found once. The CDR3 consists of 19 residues. V lost 0 bases and J lost 7, with 22 bases in between. Sample: CD8+ T cells sorted from PBMCs, taken 10 days after the yellow fever booster vaccination. The TCR originated in a man between 18 and 35 years old who received the YFV17D yellow fever vaccine. The chain couples TRBV12-3 or TRBV12-4 to TRBJ1-6; D call uncertain. The CDR3 nucleotides read TGTGCCAGCAGTTTAGCGCTGGGCGTTTCCACACCGGGGAATTCACCCCTCCACTTT. Translating it yields CASSLALGVSTPGNSPLHF.